The entry below gives a single T cell receptor beta chain sequence along with its context. Its antigen is as yet unknown. The entry originates in a study of vaccination effects on CD4 cells after COVID-19. Study-wide findings and caveats: Within healthy vaccinees, only 1 of 255 vaccine-induced clones displayed cross-reactivity with common cold coronaviruses. Convalescent patients numbered few in the study; early post-infection timepoints were missing entirely.

Sequencing used immunoSEQ multiplex PCR; TCRdb keeps in-frame clones, though not all of them. The sample lists around 63,000 clones, approximately 71% occurring once. V shed 5 bases, J shed 3 bases, and the junction held 7 bases outside the gene matches. In germline, CDR1 is MNHNY, CDR2 SVGAGI (reference sequence). This CDR3 has 15 amino acids. Pools of viral peptides were used by the ViraFEST assay to expand antigen-specific CD4+ T cells ahead of sequencing. On roughly day 10 of culture, CD4+ T cells were separated out. Nucleocapsid antibodies stayed negative before and after vaccination, showing no earlier SARS-CoV-2 infection. Cultures used approximately 2 million PBMC per well, approximately 9.6 IU/ml IL-2 and 9.5 to 10 ug/ml peptides.

The starting material was CD4+ T cells from PBMCs cultured with HCoV-OC43 spike peptides, obtained before COVID-19 vaccination. Specified subset: HCoV-OC43 spike overlapping peptide pool stimulation. The genes are TRBV6-6 and TRBJ2-3; 8 nucleotides line up with TRBD1. The receptor was isolated from a human donor who received a COVID-19 vaccine. The CDR3 DNA reads as TGTGCCAGCAGTGATGTCCAGGGGGCTACAGATACGCAGTATTTT. This encodes CASSDVQGATDTQYF.